This TCR beta chain was sequenced for a study of cytomegalovirus exposure and HLA in healthy donors. Study-wide findings and caveats: Later analysis showed most CMV-associated TCR beta chains appearing HLA-restricted. Within the data, a cluster of highly shared sequence variants was likely a sequencing artifact.

Amplification used 60 Vbeta primers and 13 Jbeta primers. Data came from immunoSEQ multiplex PCR; TCRdb stores just in-frame clones and leaves some out. The sample yields 95,000 to 150,000 clones, around two thirds seen once. Germline CDR1 reads SGHRS; CDR2 reads YFSETQ. This CDR3 has 16 amino acids. Unmatched junction bases numbered 4, after V lost 0 bases and J lost 4 bases. Note on this clone: What it binds is not known.

The receptor was isolated from a woman aged 40-49 years in good health and CMV-seropositive. This chain joins TRBV5-1 and TRBJ2-5; 12 bases are shared with TRBD2. The sample comprised PBMCs. The CDR3 protein is CASSLGLAGVRETQYF. The CDR3 DNA reads TGCGCCAGCAGCTTGGGACTAGCGGGAGTACGAGAGACCCAGTACTTC.